This TCR beta chain was captured in a study of T cell responses to AZD1222 COVID-19 vaccine. The method was immunoSEQ multiplex PCR; TCRdb's version includes in-frame clones alone and lacks a portion of them. The data hold approximately 180,000 clones, with around 90% observed a single time. Germline V gene sequence: CDR1 DFQATT, CDR2 SNEGSKA (reference sequence). J gave up 0 bases and V 3 bases, and 5 bases lay outside the gene matches. CDR3 length: 16 residues. Material: peripheral blood, obtained on day 0 of AZD1222 vaccination. The J gene is TRBJ2-1, the V gene TRBV20-1; TRBD2 matches at 10 bases. This receptor was taken from an adult in good health. The CDR3 region is CSASRTSGNSYNEQFF. The CDR3 DNA sequence: TGCAGTGCTAGTCGGACTAGCGGCAACTCCTACAATGAGCAGTTCTTC.